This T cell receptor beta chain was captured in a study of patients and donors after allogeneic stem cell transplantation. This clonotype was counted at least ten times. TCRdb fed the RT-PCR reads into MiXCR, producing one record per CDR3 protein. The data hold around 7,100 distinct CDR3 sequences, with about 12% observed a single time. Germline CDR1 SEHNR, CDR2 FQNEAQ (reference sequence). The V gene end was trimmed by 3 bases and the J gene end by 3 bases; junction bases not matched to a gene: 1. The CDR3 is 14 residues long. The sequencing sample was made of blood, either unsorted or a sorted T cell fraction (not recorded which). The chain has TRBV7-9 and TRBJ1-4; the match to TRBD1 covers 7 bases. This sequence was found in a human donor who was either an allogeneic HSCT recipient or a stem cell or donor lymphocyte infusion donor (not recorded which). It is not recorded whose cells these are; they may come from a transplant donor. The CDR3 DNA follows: TGTGCCAGCAGCTTGACAGGGTCTAATGAAAAACTGTTTTTT. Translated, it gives CASSLTGSNEKLFF.